Below, one TCR beta chain is given with its context. The V end lost 4 bases, the J end lost 8 bases, and 14 bases lay between the germline ends. Germline CDR1 reads LNHDA; CDR2 reads SQIVND (reference sequence). The CDR3 length is 14 residues. This entry comes from a study of T cell changes during pregnancy in multiple sclerosis. Some clones are missing from TCRdb's copy, which holds only in-frame ones; the method was immunoSEQ multiplex PCR. The table records roughly 110,000 clones, 80% to 95% of them present only once. The sample here was peripheral blood, taken in the third trimester of pregnancy. This receptor was taken from a female donor with multiple sclerosis, enrolled in a pregnancy study. V is TRBV19 and J is TRBJ1-4; a weak D match, TRBD1 (5 bases). DNA of the CDR3: TGTGCCAGTAGTACCACCGACAGAGCCGAAAAACTGTTTTTT. Its protein is CASSTTDRAEKLFF.